A single sample is the source of the 23 T cell receptor beta chains below, sequenced in a study of blood T cell repertoires in COVID-19. TCRdb's copy holds only in-frame clones and misses some; the assay was immunoSEQ multiplex PCR. The table records about 89,000 clones, around 93% of them present only once. The sample was peripheral blood. Receptor source: a human donor with active COVID-19. The donor label of this sample is uncertain.

This chain connects TRBV5-1 to TRBJ1-4; weak D call: TRBD1 (5 bases). Trimming stripped 0 bases from V and 4 bases from J, with 13 bases between. This CDR3 has 16 amino acids. Germline-derived CDR1 and CDR2 are SGHRS and YFSETQ. CDR3 amino acids: CASSLAEQAGNEKLFF. CDR3 DNA: TGCGCCAGCAGCTTGGCAGAACAGGCCGGTAATGAAAAACTGTTTTTT.

The gene calls are TRBV11-2 and TRBJ1-1; 9 positions agree with TRBD1. The CDR3 sequence is 14 residues long. Germline CDR1 and CDR2: SGHAT and FQNNGV. V lost 1 base and J lost 6; bases outside the gene matches: 3. As DNA, the CDR3 is TGTGCCAGCAGCTTAGTTAGGGACAGGGCTGAAGCTTTCTTT. It specifies CASSLVRDRAEAFF.

The chain is built from TRBV7-2 and TRBJ2-3; 9 bases are shared with TRBD2. V shed 1 base and J 4 bases; nucleotides not matched to a gene: 3. Germline V gives CDR1 SGHTA, CDR2 FQGNSA. This CDR3 is built from 15 residues. This CDR3 is CASSLVRGGADTQYF. CDR3 coding DNA: TGTGCCAGCAGCTTAGTGCGGGGGGGCGCAGATACGCAGTATTTT.

V gene TRBV6-5 combines with J gene TRBJ1-2; D remains unclear. The germline gives CDR1 MNHEY, CDR2 SVGAGI. The CDR3 length is 16 residues. Trimming cost V 0 bases and J 0 bases, with 11 bases left between them. Here the CDR3 DNA reads TGTGCCAGCAGTTACTCGATAACAGAGCCTAACTATGGCTACACCTTC. It codes for CASSYSITEPNYGYTF.

This chain joins TRBV6-4 and TRBJ2-2; D may be TRBD2 (7 bases). In germline, CDR1 is MRHNA, CDR2 SNTAGT. V was trimmed by 0 bases and J by 5 bases, leaving 13 bases between them. CDR3 size: 16 residues. CDR3 sequence: CASSDSRGGGTGELFF. The CDR3 DNA sequence: TGTGCCAGCAGTGACTCCAGGGGCGGGGGTACCGGGGAGCTGTTTTTT.

V and J are TRBV2 and TRBJ2-3; D is perhaps TRBD2 (5 bases). The V and J ends lost 8 bases and 4 bases respectively, with 13 bases between them. Germline assignment: CDR1 SNHLY and CDR2 FYNNEI. CDR3 length: 13 residues. As DNA, the CDR3 is TGTGCCAGCTGGGAGCCGTTAGCAGATACGCAGTATTTT. It codes for CASWEPLADTQYF.

This sequence joins TRBV18 and TRBJ2-7, with D maybe TRBD2 (6 bases). The CDR3 loop spans 13 amino acids. The germline V gene has CDR1 KGHSH and CDR2 LQKENI. V was pared by 3 bases and J by 3 bases, with 9 bases between. Here the CDR3 DNA reads TGTGCCAGCTCACCTCAGGGACTCTACGAGCAGTACTTC. It codes for CASSPQGLYEQYF. The full variable domain, completed using reference TRBV18 and TRBJ2-7, is NAGVMQNPRHLVRRRGQEARLRCSPMKGHSHVYWYRQLPEEGLKFMVYLQKENIIDESGMPKERFSAEFPKEGPSILRIQQVVRGDSAAYFCASSPQGLYEQYFGPGTRLTVT.

This chain connects TRBV19 to TRBJ2-7; D possibly corresponds to TRBD1 (6 bases). Germline V gene lookup returns CDR1 LNHDA and CDR2 SQIVND (reference sequence). The CDR3 length is 16 residues. V was clipped by 0 bases and J by 0 bases, with 12 bases between them. The CDR3 bases are TGTGCCAGTAGTATAGATGGACAGACAAGCTCCTACGAGCAGTACTTC. The encoded protein is CASSIDGQTSSYEQYF. Using reference TRBV19 and TRBJ2-7 for the parts outside the CDR3, the full variable domain is DGGITQSPKYLFRKEGQNVTLSCEQNLNHDAMYWYRQDPGQGLRLIYYSQIVNDFQKGDIAEGYSVSREKKESFPLTVTSAQKNPTAFYLCASSIDGQTSSYEQYFGPGTRLTVT.

The chain has TRBV5-1 and TRBJ1-4; TRBD1 matches at 8 bases. V lost 0 bases and J lost 7; bases outside the gene matches: 5. The length of the CDR3 is 15 residues. Germline lookup yields CDR1 SGHRS and CDR2 YFSETQ. CDR3 loop: CASSLDGTGGEKLFF. CDR3 nucleotides: TGCGCCAGCAGCTTGGACGGGACAGGAGGTGAAAAACTGTTTTTT.

The chain combines TRBV18 with TRBJ2-1, with TRBD2 as a possible D gene (6 bases). CDR3 length: 15 amino acids. CDR1 and CDR2 (germline): KGHSH, LQKENI. Trimming stripped 6 bases from V and 13 bases from J, with 25 bases between. The CDR3 region is CASSPISGGDRGQFF. The CDR3 bases are TGTGCCAGCTCCCCGATATCAGGCGGGGATAGGGGCCAGTTCTTC.

The chain recombines TRBV7-2 with TRBJ2-2; 10 bases fit TRBD1. The germline V gene has CDR1 SGHTA and CDR2 FQGNSA. The junction had 1 base not matched to a gene; V was cut back by 3 bases and J by 0 bases. CDR3 length: 16 amino acids. The CDR3 loop is CASSFGQGANTGELFF. CDR3 sequence (DNA): TGTGCCAGCAGCTTCGGACAGGGGGCGAACACCGGGGAGCTGTTTTTT. Together with reference TRBV7-2 and TRBJ2-2, the CDR3 gives the full variable domain: GAGVSQSPSNKVTEKGKDVELRCDPISGHTALYWYRQSLGQGLEFLIYFQGNSAPDKSGLPSDRFSAERTGGSVSTLTIQRTQQEDSAVYLCASSFGQGANTGELFFGEGSRLTVL.

The rearrangement links TRBV12-5 to TRBJ2-7; D unclear. Trimming stripped 6 bases from V and 6 bases from J, with 21 bases between. The CDR3 is made up of 15 amino acids. Germline-derived CDR1 and CDR2 are LGHNT and FRNRAP. In nucleotides, the CDR3 is TGTGCTAGTGGAGCTACACCACTCCAAGGCGGCGAGCAGTACTTC. Encoded protein: CASGATPLQGGEQYF.

The V call is TRBV2, the J call TRBJ2-1, with D tentatively TRBD2 (6 bases). Germline CDR1 and CDR2: SNHLY and FYNNEI. V was pared by 1 base and J by 4 bases, with 14 bases between. The CDR3 contains 16 residues. The CDR3 DNA is TGTGCCAGCAGTGAAGTGTGGAGGGGCCGTTACAATGAGCAGTTCTTC. It encodes CASSEVWRGRYNEQFF.

The chain links TRBV15 to TRBJ2-5, with a tentative D call TRBD1 (5 bases). CDR1 is LNHNV and CDR2 is YYDKDF in the germline V gene (reference sequence). V lost 1 base to trimming and J lost 5 bases, with 8 bases between them. This CDR3 is built from 13 residues. CDR3 in amino acids: CATSRVDTETQYF. DNA for the CDR3: TGTGCCACCAGCAGAGTGGACACCGAGACCCAGTACTTC.

V gene TRBV6-9 combines with J gene TRBJ2-3; TRBD1 agrees at 10 bases. Germline V lookup: CDR1 MNHGY, CDR2 SVAAGI. The CDR3 covers 22 residues. J gave up 2 bases and V 0 bases, and 20 bases lay outside the gene matches. The CDR3 spells CASSYSGFSRDRGPLSTDTQYF. CDR3 bases: TGTGCCAGCAGTTATTCCGGATTCTCTAGGGACAGGGGTCCTCTTTCCACAGATACGCAGTATTTT.

This sequence joins TRBV24-1 and TRBJ1-2; 7 bases fit TRBD1. V shed 12 bases and J 2 bases; nucleotides not matched to a gene: 20. The CDR3 is made up of 17 amino acids. Germline lookup yields CDR1 KGHDR and CDR2 SFDVKD. CDR3 sequence reads: CAAQRGRDSPENYGYTF. The DNA of the CDR3 is TGTGCCGCTCAGAGGGGCCGGGACAGCCCAGAGAACTATGGCTACACCTTC.

The chain employs TRBV7-2 and TRBJ1-1; no firm D call. The CDR3 has 13 amino acids. Germline CDR1 and CDR2: SGHTA and FQGNSA. Trimming removed 3 bases from V and 0 bases from J, with 5 bases in between. CDR3 DNA sequence: TGTGCCAGCAGCTTCAATCTGAACACTGAAGCTTTCTTT. Its protein product is CASSFNLNTEAFF.

CDR3 bases: TGTGCCAGCTCACTAAACCGGGACAGGGGCAGACTGTTTTTT. Residues: CASSLNRDRGRLFF. The J gene is TRBJ1-4, the V gene TRBV18, with 10 bases identical to TRBD1. The CDR3 totals 14 residues. CDR1 is KGHSH, CDR2 LQKENI, per germline. J was trimmed by 13 bases and V by 4 bases; bases with no gene match: 9.

This clone was seen once. The rearrangement links TRBV10-1 to TRBJ2-7; D possibly corresponds to TRBD1 (5 bases). CDR1 is WNHNN, CDR2 SYGVQD, per germline (reference sequence). The CDR3 runs 13 residues. V was pared by 0 bases and J by 5 bases, with 8 bases between. The CDR3 DNA reads TGCGCCAGCAGTGAGTCCAGGGTCAACGAGCAGTACTTC. It yields the protein CASSESRVNEQYF.

The chain combines TRBV9 with TRBJ1-3, with D maybe TRBD1 (5 bases). CDR1 is SGDLS and CDR2 is YYNGEE in the germline V gene. The CDR3 spans 16 residues. With 4 bases removed from V and 5 bases from J, the gap between germline ends came to 19 bases. CDR3 sequence reads: CASSIRVGLGRNTIYF. The CDR3 DNA reads as TGTGCCAGCAGCATCAGGGTGGGGCTTGGAAGAAACACCATATATTTT.

The rearrangement uses TRBV24-1 and TRBJ1-5; D possibly corresponds to TRBD1 (5 bases). In germline, CDR1 is KGHDR, CDR2 SFDVKD. Trimming took off 6 bases at V and 5 bases at J, with 10 bases between the two ends. CDR3 size: 13 residues. CDR3 bases: TGTGCCACCAGTCCTTGGGGGGATCAGCCCCAGCATTTT. Translated, it gives CATSPWGDQPQHF.

This chain links TRBV12-5 with TRBJ2-1; maybe TRBD1 (5 bases). This CDR3 is built from 14 residues. The germline V gene encodes CDR1 LGHNT and CDR2 FRNRAP. V was cut by 3 bases and J by 5 bases, with 11 bases left in between. DNA for the CDR3: TGTGCTAGTGGTTTAGGACACGAGAACAATGAGCAGTTCTTC. Translated, it gives CASGLGHENNEQFF.

DNA for the CDR3: TGTGCCAGCAGCGGATTCGGGGGGTCCACCGGGGAGCTGTTTTTT. Translation gives CASSGFGGSTGELFF. V and J are TRBV9 and TRBJ2-2, with 7 bases aligning to TRBD2. CDR3 size: 15 residues. Germline loops: CDR1 SGDLS, CDR2 YYNGEE. V lost 3 bases, J lost 4 bases, and 6 bases stayed unmatched.